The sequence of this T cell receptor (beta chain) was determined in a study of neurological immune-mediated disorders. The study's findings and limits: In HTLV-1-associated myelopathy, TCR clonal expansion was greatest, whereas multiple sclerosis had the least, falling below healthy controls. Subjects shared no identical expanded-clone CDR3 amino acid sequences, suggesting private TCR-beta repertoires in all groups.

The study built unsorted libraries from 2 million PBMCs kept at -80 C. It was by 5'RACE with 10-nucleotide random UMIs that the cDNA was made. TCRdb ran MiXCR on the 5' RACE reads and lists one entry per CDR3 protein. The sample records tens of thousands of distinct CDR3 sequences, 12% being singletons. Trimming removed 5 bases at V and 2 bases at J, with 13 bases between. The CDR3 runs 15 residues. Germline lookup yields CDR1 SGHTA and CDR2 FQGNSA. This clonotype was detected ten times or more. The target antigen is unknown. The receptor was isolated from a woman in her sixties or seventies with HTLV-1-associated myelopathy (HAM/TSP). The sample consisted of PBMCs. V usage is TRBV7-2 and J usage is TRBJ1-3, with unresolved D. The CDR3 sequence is CASSQYSPPGNTIYF. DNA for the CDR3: TGTGCCAGCAGCCAGTATAGCCCCCCTGGAAACACCATATATTTT. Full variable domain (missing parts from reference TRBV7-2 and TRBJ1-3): GAGVSQSPSNKVTEKGKDVELRCDPISGHTALYWYRQSLGQGLEFLIYFQGNSAPDKSGLPSDRFSAERTGGSVSTLTIQRTQQEDSAVYLCASSQYSPPGNTIYFGEGSWLTVV.